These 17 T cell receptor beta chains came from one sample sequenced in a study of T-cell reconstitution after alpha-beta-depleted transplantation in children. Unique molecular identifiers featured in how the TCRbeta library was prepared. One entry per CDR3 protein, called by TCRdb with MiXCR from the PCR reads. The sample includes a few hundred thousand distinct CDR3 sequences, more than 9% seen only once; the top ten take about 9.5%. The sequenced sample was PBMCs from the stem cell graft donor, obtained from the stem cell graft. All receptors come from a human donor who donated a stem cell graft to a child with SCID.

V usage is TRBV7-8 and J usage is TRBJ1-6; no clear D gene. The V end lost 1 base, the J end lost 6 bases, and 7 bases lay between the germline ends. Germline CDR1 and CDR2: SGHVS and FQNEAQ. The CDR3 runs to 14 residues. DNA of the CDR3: TGTGCCAGCAGCTTAGGCGGCCTTAATTCACCCCTCCACTTT. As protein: CASSLGGLNSPLHF.

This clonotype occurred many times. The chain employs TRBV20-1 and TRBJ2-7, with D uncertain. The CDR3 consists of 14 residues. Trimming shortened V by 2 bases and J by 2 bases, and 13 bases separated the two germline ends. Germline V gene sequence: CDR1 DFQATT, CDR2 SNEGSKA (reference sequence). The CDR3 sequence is CSARIGRLPYEQYF. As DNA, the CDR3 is TGCAGTGCTAGAATAGGCAGACTTCCCTACGAGCAGTACTTC.

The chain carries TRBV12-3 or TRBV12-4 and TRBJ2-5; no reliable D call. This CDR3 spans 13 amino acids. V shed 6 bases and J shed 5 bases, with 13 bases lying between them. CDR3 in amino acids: CASSQSELETQYF. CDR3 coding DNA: TGTGCCAGCAGCCAGAGCGAGTTGGAGACCCAGTACTTC.

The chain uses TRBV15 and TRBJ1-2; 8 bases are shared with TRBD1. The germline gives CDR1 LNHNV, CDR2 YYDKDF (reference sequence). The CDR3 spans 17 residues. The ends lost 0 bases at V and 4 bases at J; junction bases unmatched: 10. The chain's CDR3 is CATSRDRGGQGIYGYTF. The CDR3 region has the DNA TGTGCCACCAGCAGAGATCGTGGTGGACAGGGCATCTATGGCTACACCTTC.

CDR3 nucleotide sequence: TGTGCCAGCAGCCCCGGAGGGGGCCTCACAGATACGCAGTATTTT. Its translation is CASSPGGGLTDTQYF. The rearrangement uses TRBV7-3 and TRBJ2-3; maybe TRBD1 (7 bases). CDR3 length: 15 amino acids. The germline CDR1 and CDR2 sequences are SGHTA and FQGTGA. V dropped 5 bases and J dropped 2 bases, with 14 bases sitting between them.

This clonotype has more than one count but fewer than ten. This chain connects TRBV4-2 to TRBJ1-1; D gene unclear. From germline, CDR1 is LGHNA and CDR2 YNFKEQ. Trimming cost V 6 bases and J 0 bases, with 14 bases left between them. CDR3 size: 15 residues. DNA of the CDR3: TGTGCCAGCAGATACGAATACGGGGTGAACACTGAAGCTTTCTTT. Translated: CASRYEYGVNTEAFF.

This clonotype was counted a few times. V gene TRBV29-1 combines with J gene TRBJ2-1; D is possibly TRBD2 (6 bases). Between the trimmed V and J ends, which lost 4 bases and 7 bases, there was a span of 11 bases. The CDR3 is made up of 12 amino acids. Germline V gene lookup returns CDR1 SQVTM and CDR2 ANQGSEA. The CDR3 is CSVGRAGNEQFF. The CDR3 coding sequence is TGCAGCGTTGGTAGGGCGGGGAATGAGCAGTTCTTC.

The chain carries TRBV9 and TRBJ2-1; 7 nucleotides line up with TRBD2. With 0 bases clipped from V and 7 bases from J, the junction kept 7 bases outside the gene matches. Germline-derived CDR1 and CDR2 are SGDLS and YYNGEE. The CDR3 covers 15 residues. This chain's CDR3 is CASSVDAGVGNEQFF. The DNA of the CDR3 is TGTGCCAGCAGCGTAGACGCGGGGGTTGGGAATGAGCAGTTCTTC.

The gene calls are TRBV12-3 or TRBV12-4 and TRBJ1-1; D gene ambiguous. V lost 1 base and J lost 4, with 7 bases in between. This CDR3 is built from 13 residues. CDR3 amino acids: CASSLGVVTEAFF. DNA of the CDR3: TGTGCCAGCAGTTTAGGTGTAGTCACTGAAGCTTTCTTT.

CDR3 amino acids: CASAADGYEQYF. CDR3 sequence (DNA): TGTGCCAGCGCGGCAGACGGCTACGAGCAGTACTTC. The chain is built from TRBV2 and TRBJ2-7; D not certain. Deletions cut 8 bases from V and 3 bases from J, with 11 bases between. Germline CDR1 and CDR2: SNHLY and FYNNEI. CDR3 length: 12 residues.

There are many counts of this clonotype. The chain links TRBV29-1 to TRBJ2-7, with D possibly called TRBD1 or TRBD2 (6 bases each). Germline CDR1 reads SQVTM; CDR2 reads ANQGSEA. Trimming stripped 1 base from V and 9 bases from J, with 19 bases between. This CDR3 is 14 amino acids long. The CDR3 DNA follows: TGCAGCGTTGAAGTAGGAGGGGGGTTGATCGGGCAGTACTTC. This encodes CSVEVGGGLIGQYF.

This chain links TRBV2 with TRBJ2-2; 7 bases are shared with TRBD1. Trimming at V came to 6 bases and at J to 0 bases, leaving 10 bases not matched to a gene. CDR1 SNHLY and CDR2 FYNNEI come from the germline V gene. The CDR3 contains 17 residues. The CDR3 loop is CASSPRGGSANTGELFF. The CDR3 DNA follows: TGTGCCAGCAGCCCCAGAGGGGGCAGCGCGAACACCGGGGAGCTGTTTTTT.

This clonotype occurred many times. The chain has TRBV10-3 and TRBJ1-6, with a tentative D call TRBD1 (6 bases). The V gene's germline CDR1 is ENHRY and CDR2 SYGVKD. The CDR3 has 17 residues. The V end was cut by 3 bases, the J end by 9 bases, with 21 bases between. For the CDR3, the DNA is TGTGCCATCAGTGACCCTGAGACAGGCTTGGGGGGTTCACCCCTCCACTTT. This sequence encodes CAISDPETGLGGSPLHF.

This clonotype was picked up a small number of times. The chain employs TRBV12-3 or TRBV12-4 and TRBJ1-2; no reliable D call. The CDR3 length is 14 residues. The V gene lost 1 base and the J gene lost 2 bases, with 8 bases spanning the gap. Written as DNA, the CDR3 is TGTGCCAGCAGTTTAGGGGTAGTGAACTATGGCTACACCTTC. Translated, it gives CASSLGVVNYGYTF.

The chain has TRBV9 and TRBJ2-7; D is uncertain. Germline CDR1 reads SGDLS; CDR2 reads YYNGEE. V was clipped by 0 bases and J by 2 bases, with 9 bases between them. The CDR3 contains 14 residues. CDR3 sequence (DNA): TGTGCCAGCAGCGTAGGGTCGGCACCCTACGAGCAGTACTTC. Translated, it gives CASSVGSAPYEQYF.

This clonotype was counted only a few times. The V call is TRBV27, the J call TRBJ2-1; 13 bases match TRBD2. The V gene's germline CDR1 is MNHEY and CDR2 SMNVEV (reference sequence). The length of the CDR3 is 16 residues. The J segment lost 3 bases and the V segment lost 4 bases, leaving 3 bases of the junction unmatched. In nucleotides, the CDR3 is TGTGCCAGCAGTTCCCGACTAGCGGGGGGCTACAATGAGCAGTTCTTC. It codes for CASSSRLAGGYNEQFF.

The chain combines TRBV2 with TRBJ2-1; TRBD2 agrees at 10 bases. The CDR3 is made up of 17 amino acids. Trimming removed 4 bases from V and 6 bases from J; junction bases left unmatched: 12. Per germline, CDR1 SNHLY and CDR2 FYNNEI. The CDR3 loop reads CASSGLAGGMYGNEQFF. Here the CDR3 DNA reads TGTGCCAGCAGTGGATTAGCGGGGGGTATGTACGGCAATGAGCAGTTCTTC.